The T cell receptor (beta chain) described here comes from a study of blood T cell repertoires in COVID-19 (TCRdb year 2020). Broadly, across the study: Samples from collaborators originated in the United States, Italy and Spain and spanned both the acute and convalescent phases of COVID-19. The prospective study material was composed of cDNA or gDNA derived from T cells, B-cell-depleted T cells, or PBMCs. Subjects who had been exposed to COVID-19, were actively infected with it, or had recovered from it provided the deeply sampled blood TCRbeta repertoires that made up the dataset. The repertoires were made available in a free public database intended to serve as a resource for research on the immune response to SARS-CoV-2. The samples were drawn from the first 160 participants of the ongoing ImmuneRACE study and from 1,254 subjects provided by 6 global collaborators. The sample metadata nearly always contained a de-identified subject ID, COVID-19 status, age in years and sex. HLA class I and class II types, where available, came from metadata supplied by the sample provider rather than from assay-based typing. Overall study results and their limits: The quantity of clinical and demographic metadata differed by source and by participant and was supplied without curation.

CDR1 SGHDN and CDR2 FVKESK are derived from the germline V gene. The CDR3 starts with the cysteine, ends with the phenylalanine, and has 16 residues. Of the read, only the CDR3 DNA is kept; its 48 bases are in frame from base 1. The junction shows trimming of 1 base on V and 0 bases on J, plus 11 bases between the germline ends. TCRbeta CDR3 regions were amplified from genomic DNA using the immunoSEQ Assay, a bias-controlled multiplex PCR. As for how the authors treated the data: Within the assay, amplification of reference gene primers was used to estimate how many nucleated cells each sample contained. Sequence reads were collapsed and filtered to measure the absolute abundance of every unique TCRbeta CDR3 rearrangement. Productive Simpson clonality was computed per sample as the square root of Simpson's diversity index over productive rearrangements. TCRdb obtained this table from immuneACCESS and retained in-frame rearrangements with V and J assigned. These tables miss some clones; where compared with another copy, unresolved V genes account for less than half of the shortfall, and the remainder is unexplained. That table is the source of V, J and clone size, and D and trimming were worked out from the DNA. The sample table contains about 110,000 clones; only one count was recorded for over 70% of them. The ten largest clones capture almost 4.5% of the sample.

Whole blood was collected in K2EDTA tubes by collaborating institutions according to the institutions' own protocols. For TCRbeta analysis, collaborators shipped samples as frozen whole blood, isolated PBMCs, or DNA extracted from either of those sample types. This clone has only a few counts. It has no known antigen specificity. Per-base qualities were not stored, and no clone one base away is much larger. This specimen includes other DNA sequences encoding the same CDR3. Sample: peripheral blood. The sequence derives from a human donor in a cohort sampled during active or convalescent COVID-19. The chain is assembled from TRBV14 and TRBJ2-3; the D gene is possibly TRBD2, with 6 bases matching. The DNA is TGTGCCAGCAGCCAAGTTAGCGGATCTAGCACAGATACGCAGTATTTT. Its protein is CASSQVSGSSTDTQYF.